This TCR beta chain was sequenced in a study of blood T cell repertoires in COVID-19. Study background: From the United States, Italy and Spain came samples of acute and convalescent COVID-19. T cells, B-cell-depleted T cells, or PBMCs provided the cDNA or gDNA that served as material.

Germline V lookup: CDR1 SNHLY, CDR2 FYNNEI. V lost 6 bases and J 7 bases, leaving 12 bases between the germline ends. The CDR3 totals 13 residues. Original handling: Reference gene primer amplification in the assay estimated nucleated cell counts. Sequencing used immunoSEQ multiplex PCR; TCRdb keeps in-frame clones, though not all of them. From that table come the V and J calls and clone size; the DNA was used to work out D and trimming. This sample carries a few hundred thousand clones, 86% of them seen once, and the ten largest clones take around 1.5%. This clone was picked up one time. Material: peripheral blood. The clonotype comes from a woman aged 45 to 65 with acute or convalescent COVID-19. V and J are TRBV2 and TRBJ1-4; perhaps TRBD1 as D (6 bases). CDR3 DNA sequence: TGTGCCAGCAGCACAGGGTCGGGTGAAAAACTGTTTTTT. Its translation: CASSTGSGEKLFF.